The rows below give T cell receptor beta chains drawn from one sample of a study of beta chain features in type 1 diabetes. Assay used: immunoSEQ multiplex PCR; TCRdb lists only in-frame clones, some missing. The sample yields about 640,000 clones, around 12% seen once. The sequenced material came from naive CD4+ T cells from blood. These receptors originate from a man under 40 with type 1 diabetes. The CDR3 runs from the conserved cysteine through the conserved F or W. D genes are given only for firm matches. Size values are once, few and many counts, or a class for expanded clones, and some rows have none.

clone size,J gene,D gene,V gene,CDR3 protein,CDR3 DNA
.,TRBJ1-6,.,TRBV7-9,CASSSIVPGDSPLHF,TGTGCCAGCAGCTCCATCGTTCCAGGGGATTCACCCCTCCACTTT
.,TRBJ2-5,TRBD2,TRBV30,CAWTSGGSSKTQYF,TGTGCCTGGACTAGCGGGGGCTCGTCGAAGACCCAGTACTTC
few,TRBJ2-3,.,TRBV7-2,CASSSQTVGADTQYF,TGTGCCAGCAGCTCCCAGACGGTTGGGGCAGATACGCAGTATTTT
.,TRBJ2-5,.,TRBV7-2,CASGRGQGGETQYF,TGTGCCAGCGGCCGAGGGCAGGGTGGAGAGACCCAGTACTTC
.,TRBJ2-7,TRBD1,TRBV6-5,CASSSAGTGVREQYF,TGTGCCAGCAGTTCCGCAGGTACAGGGGTCAGGGAGCAGTACTTC
.,TRBJ2-7,TRBD2,TRBV2,CASSGFGRGEQYF,TGTGCCAGCAGTGGGTTTGGGAGGGGCGAGCAGTACTTC
few,TRBJ2-1,TRBD1,TRBV9,CASSRGQGSSYNEQFF,TGTGCCAGCAGCAGGGGACAGGGGAGCTCCTACAATGAGCAGTTCTTC
few,TRBJ1-2,.,TRBV29-1,CSVEERRQNYGYTF,TGCAGCGTTGAAGAACGGCGACAGAACTATGGCTACACCTTC
.,TRBJ2-7,.,TRBV7-2,CASNPGNSESEQYF,TGTGCCAGCAATCCAGGGAACTCGGAGAGTGAGCAGTACTTC
.,TRBJ2-5,.,TRBV29-1,CSGGTPKETQYF,TGCAGCGGGGGGACCCCTAAAGAGACCCAGTACTTC
.,TRBJ2-4,.,TRBV2,CASSAQVTAKNIQYF,TGTGCCAGCAGCGCCCAAGTGACAGCCAAAAACATTCAGTACTTC
few,TRBJ1-4,.,TRBV30,CACREFATNEKLFF,TGTGCCTGCAGAGAGTTTGCAACTAATGAAAAACTGTTTTTT
few,TRBJ1-6,.,TRBV5-1,CASSSGQPHNSPLHF,TGCGCCAGCAGCTCTGGACAACCTCATAATTCACCCCTCCACTTT
.,TRBJ2-3,TRBD2,TRBV27,CASTPRTSGDRYF,TGTGCCAGCACCCCGAGGACTAGCGGGGACCGGTATTTT
.,TRBJ2-5,.,TRBV30,CAWSVQGWETQYF,TGTGCCTGGAGTGTACAAGGGTGGGAGACCCAGTACTTC
few,TRBJ2-1,.,TRBV7-9,CASSPGTINEQFF,TGTGCCAGCAGCCCCGGGACGATCAATGAGCAGTTCTTC
.,TRBJ2-3,.,TRBV4-3,CASSRFKSKGVSGGDTQYF,TGCGCCAGCAGCCGTTTCAAGTCAAAGGGAGTCTCCGGGGGAGATACGCAGTATTTT
.,TRBJ2-7,.,TRBV14,CASSQVSRIHEQYF,TGTGCCAGCAGCCAAGTCAGCAGGATCCACGAGCAGTACTTC
.,TRBJ1-4,TRBD1,TRBV28,CASSRGTAYEKLFF,TGTGCCAGCAGCCGCGGGACAGCGTATGAAAAACTGTTTTTT
.,TRBJ2-3,TRBD1,TRBV6-5,CATNQGQGSDTQYF,TGTGCCACCAACCAGGGACAGGGCTCAGATACGCAGTATTTT
.,TRBJ2-1,TRBD1,TRBV5-1,CASSLTTGGSYNEQFF,TGCGCCAGCAGCTTGACAACAGGGGGCTCCTACAATGAGCAGTTCTTC
few,TRBJ1-5,TRBD1,TRBV2,CASSEVQGASQPQHF,TGTGCCAGCAGTGAAGTACAGGGGGCGAGTCAGCCCCAGCATTTT
few,TRBJ1-1,TRBD1,TRBV14,CASSPFGQGWNTEAFF,TGTGCCAGCAGCCCCTTCGGACAGGGATGGAACACTGAAGCTTTCTTT
few,TRBJ2-7,.,TRBV27,CASSPTWPYPSSYEQYF,TGTGCCAGCAGCCCGACGTGGCCCTACCCAAGCTCCTACGAGCAGTACTTC
few,TRBJ2-3,.,TRBV4-3,CASSQLSTDTQYF,TGCGCCAGCAGCCAACTTAGCACAGATACGCAGTATTTT
.,TRBJ1-1,.,TRBV19,CASSATTGAKRSQAFF,TGTGCCAGTAGTGCAACTACCGGGGCCAAGAGGAGTCAAGCTTTCTTT
.,TRBJ2-5,TRBD2,TRBV7-6,CASSTGTSGGTGETQYF,TGTGCCAGCAGCACCGGGACTAGCGGGGGCACCGGTGAGACCCAGTACTTC
few,TRBJ1-6,.,TRBV6-5,CASSYDGANSPLHF,TGTGCCAGCAGTTACGATGGGGCAAATTCACCCCTCCACTTT
.,TRBJ2-1,.,TRBV19,CASMRRGFGNEQFF,TGTGCCAGTATGAGGAGGGGGTTTGGTAATGAGCAGTTCTTC
.,TRBJ1-5,.,TRBV28,CASSSEIRAQHF,TGTGCCAGCAGTTCGGAGATTAGAGCCCAGCATTTT
.,TRBJ1-2,.,TRBV7-2,CASSLEGSWAGARGYGYTF,TGTGCCAGCAGCTTAGAAGGTTCGTGGGCAGGGGCCCGCGGCTATGGCTACACCTTC
.,TRBJ1-1,.,TRBV15,CATTAMEDTEAFF,TGTGCCACCACCGCTATGGAAGACACTGAAGCTTTCTTT
.,TRBJ1-2,.,TRBV6-6,CASSYGEFYGYTF,TGTGCCAGCAGTTACGGGGAATTCTATGGCTACACCTTC
few,TRBJ2-3,.,TRBV28,CAGGSPSTDTQYF,TGTGCCGGCGGCTCCCCTAGCACAGATACGCAGTATTTT
few,TRBJ2-6,.,TRBV4-1,CASSQDTTFASSGANVLTF,TGCGCCAGCAGCCAAGACACGACTTTTGCGAGCTCTGGGGCCAACGTCCTGACTTTC
few,TRBJ2-7,.,TRBV11-2,CASSFFRSYEQYF,TGTGCCAGCAGCTTCTTCCGGTCCTACGAGCAGTACTTC
.,TRBJ2-1,.,TRBV19,CASSIAGHLTIVNEQFF,TGTGCCAGTAGTATCGCGGGACACTTAACCATTGTCAATGAGCAGTTCTTC
few,TRBJ2-1,.,TRBV5-6,CASSYYPATKRDEQFF,TGTGCCAGCAGCTATTATCCGGCCACAAAGCGGGATGAGCAGTTCTTC
few,TRBJ2-1,TRBD2,TRBV10-2,CASRPGLERNEQFF,TGCGCCAGCAGGCCCGGACTAGAGCGAAATGAGCAGTTCTTC
.,TRBJ2-7,.,TRBV7-6,CASSLDRSREQYF,TGTGCCAGCAGCTTAGATAGGTCGAGGGAGCAGTACTTC
.,TRBJ1-4,.,TRBV5-6,CASSFGAVGEKLFF,TGTGCCAGCAGCTTTGGCGCAGTGGGTGAAAAACTGTTTTTT
few,TRBJ2-7,TRBD1,TRBV18,CASSLGTAGEQYF,TGTGCCAGCTCACTTGGGACAGCCGGCGAGCAGTACTTC
.,TRBJ1-2,TRBD1,TRBV28,CASSQQGAGGYTF,TGTGCCAGCAGTCAACAGGGGGCGGGTGGCTACACCTTC
.,TRBJ1-5,TRBD1,TRBV19,CASSILTGDLPQHF,TGTGCCAGTAGTATACTAACAGGGGATCTACCCCAGCATTTT
.,TRBJ2-7,.,TRBV7-2,CASSPSYEQYF,TGTGCCAGCAGTCCATCCTACGAGCAGTACTTC
.,TRBJ1-2,TRBD1,TRBV18,CASSPPAGQGVYGYTF,TGTGCCAGCTCACCCCCTGCGGGACAGGGCGTCTATGGCTACACCTTC
few,TRBJ2-7,.,TRBV7-9,CASSIRDGISYEQYF,TGTGCCAGCAGCATCCGGGACGGGATCTCCTACGAGCAGTACTTC
few,TRBJ1-3,TRBD1,TRBV7-9,CASSARQGSDTIYF,TGTGCCAGCAGCGCGCGACAGGGGTCGGACACCATATATTTT
few,TRBJ1-6,.,TRBV19,CASSIPGQNNSPLHF,TGTGCCAGTAGTATTCCCGGACAGAATAATTCACCCCTCCACTTT
.,TRBJ1-1,TRBD1,TRBV4-3,CASSDIQGDTEAFF,TGCGCCAGCAGCGACATACAGGGGGACACTGAAGCTTTCTTT
.,TRBJ2-7,.,TRBV9,CASSASQGGSLSYEQYF,TGTGCCAGCAGCGCGTCCCAGGGGGGATCACTCTCCTACGAGCAGTACTTC
few,TRBJ1-1,.,TRBV18,CASSPPLGDNRNTEAFF,TGTGCCAGCTCACCACCGCTCGGGGATAATAGGAACACTGAAGCTTTCTTT
few,TRBJ1-4,TRBD1,TRBV4-3,CASSQLNPGGGEKLFF,TGCGCCAGCAGCCAACTTAACCCAGGGGGAGGTGAAAAACTGTTTTTT
.,TRBJ2-7,TRBD1,TRBV10-3,CAISTGTGGYEQYF,TGTGCCATCAGTACCGGGACAGGAGGATACGAGCAGTACTTC
few,TRBJ2-5,.,TRBV11-2,CASSLEQSWTQYF,TGTGCCAGCAGCTTAGAACAGTCTTGGACCCAGTACTTC
few,TRBJ1-6,TRBD1,TRBV2,CASSGDRGQNSPLHF,TGTGCCAGCAGTGGGGACAGGGGGCAAAATTCACCCCTCCACTTT
few,TRBJ1-6,TRBD1,TRBV28,CASMGQPYNSPLHF,TGTGCCAGCATGGGACAGCCCTATAATTCACCCCTCCACTTT
.,TRBJ1-5,.,TRBV27,CASSSFSNQPQHF,TGTGCCAGCAGTTCCTTTAGCAATCAGCCCCAGCATTTT
few,TRBJ2-5,TRBD2,TRBV9,CASGGLAEETQYF,TGTGCCAGCGGAGGACTAGCGGAAGAGACCCAGTACTTC